These 9 T cell receptor beta chains were all obtained from the same sample, sequenced in a study of shared clonotypes between healthy human individuals. Positively selected for CCR7, the CD45RO-negative cells used as naive CD8 cells excluded terminally differentiated effector memory CD45RA+ cells. This table comes from immunoSEQ multiplex PCR, and its TCRdb copy is limited to in-frame clones, with some not included. The profile shows about 2 million clones, approximately 94% of them singletons. Sequencing was performed on naive CD8+ T cells sorted from blood. The receptors come from a man in his late teens or twenties in good health.

This clone occurred once. J is TRBJ1-5 and V is TRBV12-5; TRBD1 matches 7 bases. In germline, CDR1 is LGHNT, CDR2 FRNRAP. Trimming took 5 bases from V and 2 from J; bases not matched to a gene: 9. The CDR3 consists of 16 residues. The DNA for the CDR3 is TGTGCTAGTGGTAATACGAGGACAGGCGGCAATCAGCCCCAGCATTTT. Encoded protein: CASGNTRTGGNQPQHF.

The V and J genes are TRBV29-1 and TRBJ2-7; D not resolved. The CDR3 consists of 13 residues. Germline V gene data show CDR1 as SQVTM and CDR2 as ANQGSEA. V lost 2 bases to trimming and J lost 0 bases, with 8 bases between them. The CDR3 nucleotides are TGCAGCGTTGAATCAGGCGCCTCCTACGAGCAGTACTTC. As protein: CSVESGASYEQYF.

The chain recombines TRBV10-2 with TRBJ2-7, with D tentatively TRBD1 or TRBD2 (5 bases each). This CDR3 spans 15 amino acids. Deletions cut 6 bases from V and 5 bases from J, with 20 bases between. Germline V CDR1 and CDR2: WSHSY, SAAADI. The CDR3, as DNA: TGCGCCAGCAGCGGCATCGGGGCGGCGGCGGACGAGCAGTACTTC. This encodes CASSGIGAAADEQYF.

Remarks on this clone: Other nucleotide sequences in the sample specify the same CDR3. The genes are TRBV28 and TRBJ2-3; D not resolved. CDR3 length: 13 amino acids. The V end was cut by 2 bases, the J end by 2 bases, with 5 bases between. Germline-derived CDR1 and CDR2 are MDHEN and SYDVKM. CDR3 region: CASSLLSTDTQYF. The DNA for the CDR3 is TGTGCCAGCAGTTTACTGTCCACAGATACGCAGTATTTT.

This clone has only one observation. This sequence joins TRBV28 and TRBJ2-7; 12 positions match TRBD2. In germline, CDR1 is MDHEN, CDR2 SYDVKM. Trimming at V came to 6 bases and at J to 1 base, leaving 4 bases not matched to a gene. This CDR3 is built from 15 residues. The CDR3 DNA is TGTGCCAGCAGAGTGACTAGCGGGGGTTCCTACGAGCAGTACTTC. Its protein product is CASRVTSGGSYEQYF.

To note about this clone: The same CDR3 arises from other DNA sequences in this sample as well. The rearrangement joins TRBV6-5 to TRBJ1-1; D gene unclear. The V end lost 0 bases, the J end lost 2 bases, and 7 bases lay between the germline ends. Germline CDR1 is MNHEY and CDR2 is SVGAGI. CDR3 size: 14 residues. The CDR3 DNA is TGTGCCAGCAGTTACTCGGAAGGCAACACTGAAGCTTTCTTT. This encodes CASSYSEGNTEAFF.

The V gene is TRBV27, the J gene TRBJ2-3; possibly TRBD1 for D (6 bases). Germline loops: CDR1 MNHEY, CDR2 SMNVEV (reference sequence). The CDR3 is 17 residues long. Trimming cost V 2 bases and J 2 bases, with 17 bases left between them. CDR3: CASSLDRTDLYTDTQYF. The DNA for the CDR3 is TGTGCCAGCAGTTTAGATAGGACAGACCTTTACACAGATACGCAGTATTTT.

The chain uses TRBV2 and TRBJ2-1; 8 bases match TRBD1. Losses at the gene ends were 7 bases for V and 7 bases for J; bases not matched to a gene: 6. Germline V CDR1 and CDR2: SNHLY, FYNNEI. This CDR3 spans 13 amino acids. CDR3: CASISQGANEQFF. DNA for the CDR3: TGTGCCAGCATTTCTCAGGGGGCTAATGAGCAGTTCTTC. Drawing the rest from reference TRBV2 and TRBJ2-1, the complete variable domain is EPEVTQTPSHQVTQMGQEVILRCVPISNHLYFYWYRQILGQKVEFLVSFYNNEISEKSEIFDDQFSVERPDGSNFTLKIRSTKLEDSAMYFCASISQGANEQFFGPGTRLTVL.

This chain joins TRBV4-3 and TRBJ2-4; D might be TRBD1 or TRBD2, each matching 6 bases. CDR3 length equals 16 residues. The ends were cut back, 4 bases at V and 6 bases at J, with 19 bases in the middle. Germline V gene data show CDR1 as LGHNA and CDR2 as YSLEER. The CDR3 coding sequence is TGCGCCAGCAGCCCTAGGGGGGAAGGCAGGGGAAACATTCAGTACTTC. This translates into CASSPRGEGRGNIQYF.